The sequence of this TCR beta chain was determined in a study of blood T cells in healthy people across ages. Study details: With template switching, about one barcoded beta molecule was captured per two T cells. Study findings and constraints: The recorded TCR beta diversity per million T cells decreased in a roughly linear manner with age.

V lost 7 bases, J lost 8 bases, and 7 bases stayed unmatched. Germline V gives CDR1 SQVTM, CDR2 ANQGSEA. The CDR3 runs to 13 residues. PCR was performed a second time for roughly 7 to 12 cycles using a sample-barcoded 5' primer and a J-beta primer mix. Researchers report that a template-switch adaptor with 12 random nucleotides tagged each cDNA molecule. Using its own MiXCR run on the 5' RACE reads, TCRdb lists one record per CDR3 protein. The data show 1.8 million or so distinct CDR3 sequences, approximately 39% seen once. This clonotype has just a few counts. Its matching antigen is unknown. The sequence was obtained from a human donor in good health. Material: blood. The chain employs TRBV29-1 and TRBJ2-1; 11 nucleotides line up with TRBD1. The CDR3 spells CSARTGGRDEQFF. CDR3 sequence (DNA): TGCAGCGCTCGGACAGGGGGCAGGGATGAGCAGTTCTTC.